These 21 T cell receptor beta chains share one sample of origin, sequenced in a study of T-cell memory formation after mild COVID-19. TCRdb processed the 5' RACE reads anew with MiXCR; each CDR3 protein has one entry. The sample shows 250,000 or so distinct CDR3 sequences, about 20% of them seen only once. Source material: PBMCs or a T cell subset sorted from them (not recorded which). Receptor source: a man aged 18 to 29 who had mild COVID-19 (a few samples of this study predate the infection). Cell type and time point are not known.

This clonotype was seen at least ten times. The rearrangement links TRBV7-3 to TRBJ2-3; 12 nucleotides match TRBD2. Per germline, CDR1 SGHTA and CDR2 FQGTGA. V dropped 5 bases and J dropped 3; count of bases not matched to a gene: 6. The CDR3 has 16 residues. CDR3 in amino acids: CASSLGLAGLTDTQYF. CDR3 sequence (DNA): TGTGCCAGCAGCCTTGGACTAGCGGGGTTGACAGATACGCAGTATTTT.

The V gene is TRBV7-9, the J gene TRBJ2-3; 11 nucleotides match TRBD2. The V segment lost 11 bases and the J segment 0 bases; nucleotides outside the gene matches: 10. Germline V lookup: CDR1 SEHNR, CDR2 FQNEAQ (reference sequence). The CDR3 contains 16 residues. The CDR3 here is CAANPGLAVSTDTQYF. As DNA, the CDR3 is TGTGCCGCTAACCCGGGACTAGCGGTGAGCACAGATACGCAGTATTTT.

This clonotype was counted ten times or more. V and J are TRBV2 and TRBJ2-5; no reliable D call. Per the germline V gene, CDR1 is SNHLY and CDR2 is FYNNEI. Trimming took 8 bases from V and 7 from J, leaving 14 bases between them. The CDR3 covers 12 residues. The CDR3 here is CASRETRGTQYF. The CDR3 nucleotides are TGTGCCAGCCGAGAGACCCGTGGGACCCAGTACTTC.

This clonotype came up many times. The CDR3 DNA sequence: TGCGCCAGCAGCTTGTCTAGCGGTAACCAAGAGACCCAGTACTTC. It encodes CASSLSSGNQETQYF. V and J are TRBV5-1 and TRBJ2-5; 7 bases are shared with TRBD2. Germline V lookup: CDR1 SGHRS, CDR2 YFSETQ. There are 15 residues in the CDR3. V lost 1 base and J lost 0; bases outside the gene matches: 3. Variable domain in full (rest from reference TRBV5-1 and TRBJ2-5): KAGVTQTPRYLIKTRGQQVTLSCSPISGHRSVSWYQQTPGQGLQFLFEYFSETQRNKGNFPGRFSGRQFSNSRSEMNVSTLELGDSALYLCASSLSSGNQETQYFGPGTRLLVL.

The table lists this clonotype with a few counts. As DNA, the CDR3 is TGCGCCAGCAGCCAAGGGACATCAACTAATGAAAAACTGTTTTTT. It encodes CASSQGTSTNEKLFF. V is TRBV4-3 and J is TRBJ1-4, with D perhaps TRBD1 (5 bases). This CDR3 has 15 amino acids. The V end lost 1 base, the J end lost 0 bases, and 6 bases lay between the germline ends. CDR1 is LGHNA, CDR2 YSLEER, per germline.

This clonotype appeared a few times. The chain carries TRBV5-1 and TRBJ2-3; D remains ambiguous. Germline values: CDR1 SGHRS, CDR2 YFSETQ. Trimming took 4 bases from V and 8 from J, leaving 20 bases between them. The CDR3 extends over 15 amino acids. The CDR3 DNA follows: TGCGCCAGCAGCCCTCGACCGCAACAGAAGGGTACGCAGTATTTT. Residues: CASSPRPQQKGTQYF.

The CDR3 DNA follows: TGTGCCAGTAAACTTGACACCGGGGAGCTGTTTTTT. Translating gives CASKLDTGELFF. The chain combines TRBV6-2 or TRBV6-3 with TRBJ2-2, with unresolved D. The length of the CDR3 is 12 residues. CDR1 and CDR2 from the germline V gene are MNHEY and SVGEGT. Deletions cut 9 bases from V and 3 bases from J, with 8 bases between.

This CDR3 reads CASSPGGAYGYTF. DNA of the CDR3: TGTGCCAGCAGCCCAGGGGGCGCGTATGGCTACACCTTC. The chain links TRBV6-6 to TRBJ1-2, with 8 nucleotides matching TRBD1. Germline assignment: CDR1 MNHNY and CDR2 SVGAGI (reference sequence). The CDR3 consists of 13 residues. J gave up 5 bases and V 6 bases, and 5 bases lay outside the gene matches.

The chain links TRBV12-3 or TRBV12-4 to TRBJ2-5, with no clear D. V lost 3 bases to trimming and J lost 4 bases, with 9 bases between them. The CDR3 contains 13 residues. CDR3 DNA sequence: TGTGCCAGCAGTTTGACGACTCGAGAGACCCAGTACTTC. This sequence encodes CASSLTTRETQYF.

This clonotype was seen more than once but under ten times. The CDR3 coding sequence is TGTGCCAGTAGTATAGAGGGGCGGCGTCCGTTCTTC. Protein sequence: CASSIEGRRPFF. The V gene is TRBV19, the J gene TRBJ2-1, with D perhaps matching TRBD1 (5 bases). CDR1 is LNHDA and CDR2 is SQIVND in the germline V gene (reference sequence). This CDR3 region has 12 residues. V lost 0 bases and J lost 15, with 12 bases in between.

This clonotype showed up just a few times. One end of the junction is discordant with germline, which a read error may explain. This chain links TRBV20-1 with TRBJ2-7; 14 positions match TRBD2. There are 15 residues in the CDR3. Germline CDR1 DFQATT, CDR2 SNEGSKA (reference sequence). CDR3 amino acids: CSAVGLAGGSSEQYF. CDR3 DNA sequence: TGCAGTGCCGTCGGACTAGCGGGGGGCTCCTCCGAGCAGTACTTC.

This clonotype was detected only a few times. The V and J genes are TRBV27 and TRBJ2-5, with 14 bases matching TRBD2. CDR1 is MNHEY, CDR2 SMNVEV, per germline (reference sequence). The CDR3 runs to 16 residues. The J segment lost 2 bases and the V segment lost 6 bases, leaving 5 bases of the junction unmatched. This chain's CDR3 is CASRLGTSGGQETQYF. The CDR3 DNA reads as TGTGCCAGCAGACTCGGGACTAGCGGGGGTCAAGAGACCCAGTACTTC.

This clonotype has more than one count but fewer than ten. The rearrangement links TRBV3-1 to TRBJ2-6; D tentatively reads TRBD1 or TRBD2 (6 bases each). Germline V lookup: CDR1 LGHDT, CDR2 YNNKEL (reference sequence). CDR3 length: 14 residues. The V and J ends lost 1 base and 12 bases respectively, with 13 bases between them. CDR3 DNA: TGTGCCAGCAGCCAAGTCCCGGGGGCAAGCGTCCTGACTTTC. Residues: CASSQVPGASVLTF. Complete variable domain (other parts from reference TRBV3-1 and TRBJ2-6): DTAVSQTPKYLVTQMGNDKSIKCEQNLGHDTMYWYKQDSKKFLKIMFSYNNKELIINETVPNRFSPKSPDKAHLNLHINSLELGDSAVYFCASSQVPGASVLTFGAGSRLTVL.

The chain couples TRBV28 to TRBJ2-1, with D unresolved. Germline V lookup: CDR1 MDHEN, CDR2 SYDVKM. This CDR3 region has 14 residues. Trimming left V 4 bases short and J 6 bases short, with 13 bases between. The CDR3 region has the DNA TGTGCCAGCAGTTACGGCCAGCCCAGCAATGAGCAGTTCTTC. The encoded protein is CASSYGQPSNEQFF.

Comments on this clonotype: Relative to the germline gene, one junction end is altered; a read error may explain this. The J gene is TRBJ2-1, the V gene TRBV7-9; a weak D match, TRBD2 (7 bases). Germline V gene data show CDR1 as SEHNR and CDR2 as FQNEAQ (reference sequence). There are 16 residues in the CDR3. Written as DNA, the CDR3 is TGTGCCAGCAGCACCCGGGGGGCTAACTCCTACTATGAGCAGTTCTTC. Translating it yields CASSTRGANSYYEQFF.

This clonotype was observed many times. The CDR3 bases are TGTGCCAGCACGATGGGAGGGACACCTTACGAGCAGTACGTC. Its translation: CASTMGGTPYEQYV. V gene TRBV28 combines with J gene TRBJ2-7; D is perhaps TRBD2 (7 bases). V lost 7 bases to trimming and J lost 4 bases, with 17 bases between them. CDR3 length: 14 amino acids. Germline assignment: CDR1 MDHEN and CDR2 SYDVKM.

This clonotype was seen only a few times. V and J are TRBV12-3 or TRBV12-4 and TRBJ2-3; 9 nucleotides line up with TRBD1. The V and J ends lost 4 bases and 3 bases, in that order; junction bases with no gene match: 5. The CDR3 spans 15 residues. The CDR3 protein is CASSSGQGTTDTQYF. CDR3 DNA: TGTGCCAGCAGTTCTGGACAGGGGACGACAGATACGCAGTATTTT.

This clonotype occurred a few times. The chain uses TRBV9 and TRBJ2-5, with D perhaps given as TRBD1 or TRBD2 (5 bases each). The length of the CDR3 is 13 residues. The germline gives CDR1 SGDLS, CDR2 YYNGEE. V was clipped by 5 bases and J by 6 bases, with 14 bases between them. The CDR3 protein is CASSPGLAKTQYF. DNA for the CDR3: TGTGCCAGCAGTCCGGGGCTGGCGAAGACCCAGTACTTC.

The chain combines TRBV5-1 with TRBJ2-3, with 8 positions matching TRBD1. This CDR3 has 16 residues. Germline CDR1 SGHRS, CDR2 YFSETQ. With 0 bases clipped from V and 3 bases from J, the junction kept 6 bases outside the gene matches. The CDR3 sequence: CASSLDPGGLTDTQYF. CDR3 DNA: TGCGCCAGCAGCTTGGATCCAGGGGGCTTAACAGATACGCAGTATTTT.

J is TRBJ2-7 and V is TRBV6-1; tentatively, D is TRBD1 or TRBD2 (5 bases each). Germline CDR1 MNHNS, CDR2 SASEGT. The length of the CDR3 is 13 residues. Between the trimmed V and J ends, which lost 6 bases and 2 bases, there was a span of 11 bases. CDR3: CASRREGTYEQYV. The CDR3 bases are TGTGCCAGCAGGAGAGAGGGGACCTACGAGCAGTACGTC.

V is TRBV2 and J is TRBJ1-2; the D is unclear. V lost 6 bases to trimming and J lost 5 bases, with 10 bases between them. Germline V CDR1 and CDR2: SNHLY, FYNNEI. The CDR3 runs to 12 residues. CDR3 protein: CASRSGSYGYTF. In DNA, the CDR3 is TGTGCCAGCAGGTCGGGATCTTATGGCTACACCTTC.